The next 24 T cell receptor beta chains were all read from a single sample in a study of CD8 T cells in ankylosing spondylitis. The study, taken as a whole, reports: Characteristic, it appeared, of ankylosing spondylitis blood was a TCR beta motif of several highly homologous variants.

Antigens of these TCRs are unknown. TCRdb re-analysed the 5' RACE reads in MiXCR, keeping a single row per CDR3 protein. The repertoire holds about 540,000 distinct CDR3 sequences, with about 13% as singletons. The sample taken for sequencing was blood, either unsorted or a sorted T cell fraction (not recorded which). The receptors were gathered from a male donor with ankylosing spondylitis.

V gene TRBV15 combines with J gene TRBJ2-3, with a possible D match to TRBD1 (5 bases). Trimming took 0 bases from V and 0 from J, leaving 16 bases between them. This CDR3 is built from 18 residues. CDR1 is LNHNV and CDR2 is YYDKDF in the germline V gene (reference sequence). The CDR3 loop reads CATSRDRQTYTSTDTQYF. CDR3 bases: TGTGCCACCAGCAGAGATCGACAGACCTATACTAGCACAGATACGCAGTATTTT.

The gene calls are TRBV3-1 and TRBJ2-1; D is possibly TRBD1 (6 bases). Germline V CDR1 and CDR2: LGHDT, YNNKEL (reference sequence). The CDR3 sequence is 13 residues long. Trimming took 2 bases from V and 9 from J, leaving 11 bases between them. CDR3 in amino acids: CASSQQGLGEQFF. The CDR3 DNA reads TGTGCCAGCAGCCAACAGGGGTTAGGTGAGCAGTTCTTC.

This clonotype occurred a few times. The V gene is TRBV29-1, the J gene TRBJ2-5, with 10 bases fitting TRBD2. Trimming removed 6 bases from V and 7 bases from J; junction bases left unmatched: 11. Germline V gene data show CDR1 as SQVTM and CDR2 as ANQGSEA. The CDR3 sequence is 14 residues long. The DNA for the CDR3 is TGCAGCGTAGGACGGACTAGCGGCCCGGGGACCCAGTACTTC. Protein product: CSVGRTSGPGTQYF.

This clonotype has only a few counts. CDR3 nucleotide sequence: TGTGCCAGCATTGGACAGACGACCTACGAGCAGTACTTC. Translating gives CASIGQTTYEQYF. J is TRBJ2-7 and V is TRBV2; D perhaps matches TRBD1 (6 bases). This CDR3 is 13 amino acids long. Germline V gene data show CDR1 as SNHLY and CDR2 as FYNNEI. The germline V and J ends were trimmed by 7 bases and 2 bases, with 12 bases remaining between them.

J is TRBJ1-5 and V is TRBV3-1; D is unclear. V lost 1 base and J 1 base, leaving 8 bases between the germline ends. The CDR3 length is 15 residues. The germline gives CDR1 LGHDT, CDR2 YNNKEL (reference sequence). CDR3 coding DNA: TGTGCCAGCAGCCAAGGCCCGGAGAGCAATCAGCCCCAGCATTTT. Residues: CASSQGPESNQPQHF.

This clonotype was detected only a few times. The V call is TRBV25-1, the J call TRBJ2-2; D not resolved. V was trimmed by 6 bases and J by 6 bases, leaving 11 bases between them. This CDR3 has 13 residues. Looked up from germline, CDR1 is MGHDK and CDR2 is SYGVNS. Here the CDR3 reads CASRLSSAGELFF. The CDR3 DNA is TGTGCCAGCAGGCTCAGTTCGGCCGGGGAGCTGTTTTTT.

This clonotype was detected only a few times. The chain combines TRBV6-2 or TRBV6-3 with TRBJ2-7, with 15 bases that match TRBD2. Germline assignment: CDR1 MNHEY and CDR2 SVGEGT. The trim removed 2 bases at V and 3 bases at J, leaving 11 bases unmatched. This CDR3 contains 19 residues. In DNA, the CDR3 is TGTGCCAGCAGTTACGAGGGACTAGCGGGGGGTATGGAGGTCTACGAGCAGTACGTC. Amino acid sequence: CASSYEGLAGGMEVYEQYV.

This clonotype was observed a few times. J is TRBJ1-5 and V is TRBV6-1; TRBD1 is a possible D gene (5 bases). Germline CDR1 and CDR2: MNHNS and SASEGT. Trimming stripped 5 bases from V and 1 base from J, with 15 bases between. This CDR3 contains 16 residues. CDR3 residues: CASSQTLRVSNQPQHF. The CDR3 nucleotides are TGTGCCAGCAGTCAAACTCTCAGGGTGAGCAATCAGCCCCAGCATTTT.

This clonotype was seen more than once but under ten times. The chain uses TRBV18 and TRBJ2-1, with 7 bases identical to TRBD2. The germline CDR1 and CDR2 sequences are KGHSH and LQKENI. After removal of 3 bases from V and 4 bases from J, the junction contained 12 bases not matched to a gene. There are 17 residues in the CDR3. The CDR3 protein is CASSPMRAASGYNEQFF. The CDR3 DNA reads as TGTGCCAGCTCACCGATGAGGGCGGCTAGCGGATACAATGAGCAGTTCTTC.

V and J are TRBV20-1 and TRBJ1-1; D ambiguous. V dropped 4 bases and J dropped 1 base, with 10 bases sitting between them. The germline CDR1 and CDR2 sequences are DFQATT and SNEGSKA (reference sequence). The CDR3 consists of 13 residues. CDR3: CSATDRGNTEAFF. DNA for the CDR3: TGCAGTGCTACAGATCGGGGGAACACTGAAGCTTTCTTT.

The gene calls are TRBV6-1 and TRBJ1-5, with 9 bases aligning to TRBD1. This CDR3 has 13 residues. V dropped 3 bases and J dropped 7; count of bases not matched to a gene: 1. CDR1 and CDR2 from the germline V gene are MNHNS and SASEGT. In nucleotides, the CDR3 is TGTGCCAGCAGTGATACAGGGGGCCAGCCCCAGCATTTT. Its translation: CASSDTGGQPQHF.

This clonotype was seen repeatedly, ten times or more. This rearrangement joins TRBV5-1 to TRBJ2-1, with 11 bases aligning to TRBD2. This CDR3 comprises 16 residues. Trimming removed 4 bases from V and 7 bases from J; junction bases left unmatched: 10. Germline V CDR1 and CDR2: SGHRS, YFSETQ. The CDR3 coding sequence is TGCGCCAGCAGCAAGGGGACTAGCGGAAAGGGGAATGAGCAGTTCTTC. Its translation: CASSKGTSGKGNEQFF.

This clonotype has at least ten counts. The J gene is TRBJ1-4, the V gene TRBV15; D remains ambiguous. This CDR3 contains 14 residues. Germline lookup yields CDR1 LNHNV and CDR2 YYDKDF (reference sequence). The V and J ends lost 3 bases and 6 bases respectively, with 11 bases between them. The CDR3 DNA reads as TGTGCCACCAGCAGCGTAGACGGTTATGAAAAACTGTTTTTT. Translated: CATSSVDGYEKLFF.

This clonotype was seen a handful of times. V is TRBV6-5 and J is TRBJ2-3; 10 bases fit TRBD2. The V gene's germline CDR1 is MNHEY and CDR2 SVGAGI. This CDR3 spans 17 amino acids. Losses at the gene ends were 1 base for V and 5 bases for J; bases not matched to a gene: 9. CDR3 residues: CASSYLSGREEKDTQYF. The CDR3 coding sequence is TGTGCCAGCAGTTACTTGAGCGGGAGGGAGGAAAAAGATACGCAGTATTTT.

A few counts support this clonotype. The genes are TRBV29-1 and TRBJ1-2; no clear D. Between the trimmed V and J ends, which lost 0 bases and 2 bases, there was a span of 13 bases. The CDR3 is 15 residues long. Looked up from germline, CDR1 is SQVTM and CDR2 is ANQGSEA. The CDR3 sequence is CSVEDISRDNYGYTF. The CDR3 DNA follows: TGCAGCGTTGAAGACATCTCGCGAGACAACTATGGCTACACCTTC. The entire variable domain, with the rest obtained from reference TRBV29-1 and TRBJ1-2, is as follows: SAVISQKPSRDICQRGTSLTIQCQVDSQVTMMFWYRQQPGQSLTLIATANQGSEATYESGFVIDKFPISRPNLTFSTLTVSNMSPEDSSIYLCSVEDISRDNYGYTFGSGTRLTVV.

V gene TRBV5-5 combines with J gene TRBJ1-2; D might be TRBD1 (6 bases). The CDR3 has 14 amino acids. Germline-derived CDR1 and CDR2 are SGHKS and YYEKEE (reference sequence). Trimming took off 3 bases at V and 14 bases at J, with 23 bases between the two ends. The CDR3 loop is CASSSSGTRMANTF. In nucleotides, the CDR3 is TGTGCCAGCAGCTCTTCCGGGACAAGAATGGCTAATACCTTC.

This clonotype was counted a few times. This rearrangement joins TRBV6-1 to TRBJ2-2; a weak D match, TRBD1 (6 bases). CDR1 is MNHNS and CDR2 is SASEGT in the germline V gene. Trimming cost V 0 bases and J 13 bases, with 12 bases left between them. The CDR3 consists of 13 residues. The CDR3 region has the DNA TGTGCCAGCAGTGAAGCTGGGCAGGGGAGGCTGTTTTTT. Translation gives CASSEAGQGRLFF.

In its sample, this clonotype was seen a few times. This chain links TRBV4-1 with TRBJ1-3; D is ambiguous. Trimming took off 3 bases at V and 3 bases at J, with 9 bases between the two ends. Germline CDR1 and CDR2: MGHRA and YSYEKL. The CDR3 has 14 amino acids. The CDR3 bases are TGCGCCAGCAGCCAGGGTTTGGATGGAAACACCATATATTTT. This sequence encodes CASSQGLDGNTIYF.

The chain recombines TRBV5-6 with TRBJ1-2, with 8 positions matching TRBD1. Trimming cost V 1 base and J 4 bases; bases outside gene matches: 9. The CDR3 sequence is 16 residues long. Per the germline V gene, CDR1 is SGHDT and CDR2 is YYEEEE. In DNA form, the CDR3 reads TGTGCCAGCAGCTTGAACAGGCCAGGGGGCGGCTATGGCTACACCTTC. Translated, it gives CASSLNRPGGGYGYTF.

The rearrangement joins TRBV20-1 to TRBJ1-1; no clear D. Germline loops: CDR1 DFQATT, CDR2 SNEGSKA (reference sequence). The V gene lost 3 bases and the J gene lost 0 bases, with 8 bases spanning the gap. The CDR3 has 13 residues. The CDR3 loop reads CSASGDMNTEAFF. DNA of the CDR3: TGCAGTGCTAGCGGTGATATGAACACTGAAGCTTTCTTT.

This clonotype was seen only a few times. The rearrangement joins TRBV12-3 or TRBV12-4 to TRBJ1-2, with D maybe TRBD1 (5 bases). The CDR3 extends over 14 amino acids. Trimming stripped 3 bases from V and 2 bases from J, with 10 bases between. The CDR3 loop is CASSFAGRNYGYTF. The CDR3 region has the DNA TGTGCCAGCAGTTTTGCAGGGCGCAACTATGGCTACACCTTC.

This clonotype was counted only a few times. Here the CDR3 reads CASSSGSEETQYF. The CDR3 coding sequence is TGTGCCAGTTCCAGCGGGAGCGAGGAGACCCAGTACTTC. V usage is TRBV11-2 and J usage is TRBJ2-5, with 8 bases matching TRBD2. This CDR3 is built from 13 residues. Germline V gene data show CDR1 as SGHAT and CDR2 as FQNNGV. J was trimmed by 5 bases and V by 9 bases; bases with no gene match: 8. Full variable domain (outside the CDR3, taken from reference TRBV11-2 and TRBJ2-5): EAGVAQSPRYKIIEKRQSVAFWCNPISGHATLYWYQQILGQGPKLLIQFQNNGVVDDSQLPKDRFSAERLKGVDSTLKIQPAKLEDSAVYLCASSSGSEETQYFGPGTRLLVL.

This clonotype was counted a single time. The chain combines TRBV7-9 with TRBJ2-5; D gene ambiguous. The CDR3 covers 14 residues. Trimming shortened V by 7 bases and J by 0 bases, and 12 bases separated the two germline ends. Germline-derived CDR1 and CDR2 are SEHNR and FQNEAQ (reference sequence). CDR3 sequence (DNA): TGTGCCAGCACGCCCTACTCGTACCAAGAGACCCAGTACTTC. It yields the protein CASTPYSYQETQYF.

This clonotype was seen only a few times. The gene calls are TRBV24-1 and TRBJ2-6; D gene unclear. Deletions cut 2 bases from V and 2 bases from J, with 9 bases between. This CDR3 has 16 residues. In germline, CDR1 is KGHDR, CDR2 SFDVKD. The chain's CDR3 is CATSDSGFPGANVLTF. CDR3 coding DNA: TGTGCCACCAGTGATTCTGGGTTTCCTGGGGCCAACGTCCTGACTTTC.